Shown below are 7 T cell receptor beta chains from a single sample sequenced in a study of blood T cell repertoires in COVID-19. Using immunoSEQ multiplex PCR, the repertoire was profiled, and TCRdb retains in-frame clones only, with some absent. The sample yields roughly 280,000 clones, more than 80% seen once. The sequenced sample was PBMCs or T cells enriched from blood (not recorded which). Every receptor here comes from a woman between 25 and 40 years old with acute COVID-19.

The chain recombines TRBV3-1 (or the pseudogene TRBV3-2) with TRBJ2-1; 10 bases are shared with TRBD1. Germline CDR1 is LGHDT and CDR2 is YNNKEL (reference sequence). V lost 4 bases to trimming and J lost 4 bases; unmatched junction nucleotides: 4. This CDR3 comprises 15 residues. CDR3 loop: CASSPSGQGYNEQFF. The CDR3 DNA is TGTGCCAGCAGCCCATCGGGACAGGGGTACAATGAGCAGTTCTTC.

The chain is built from TRBV3-1 (or the pseudogene TRBV3-2) and TRBJ2-3, with D possibly matching TRBD2 (5 bases). This CDR3 has 13 residues. V lost 6 bases and J 0 bases, leaving 7 bases between the germline ends. The germline V gene encodes CDR1 LGHDT and CDR2 YNNKEL (reference sequence). The CDR3 protein is CASSRTSTDTQYF. The CDR3 coding sequence is TGTGCCAGCAGTAGGACTAGCACAGATACGCAGTATTTT.

The rearrangement links TRBV4-1 to TRBJ2-2, with 14 bases matching TRBD2. From germline, CDR1 is MGHRA and CDR2 YSYEKL. V lost 2 bases to trimming and J lost 8 bases; unmatched junction nucleotides: 7. The length of the CDR3 is 17 residues. The CDR3 sequence is CASSQLGTSGSGGELFF. CDR3 DNA: TGCGCCAGCAGCCAACTTGGGACTAGCGGGAGTGGTGGGGAGCTGTTTTTT.

The rearrangement joins TRBV7-2 to TRBJ2-7, with 9 bases identical to TRBD2. CDR1 SGHTA and CDR2 FQGNSA come from the germline V gene. The J segment lost 6 bases and the V segment lost 1 base, leaving 10 bases of the junction unmatched. This CDR3 has 16 amino acids. CDR3 residues: CASSLVSGGRAGEQYF. For the CDR3, the DNA is TGTGCCAGCAGCTTAGTTAGTGGCGGGAGGGCAGGCGAGCAGTACTTC.

CDR3 region: CSVGQTRDEKLFF. DNA for the CDR3: TGCAGCGTTGGACAGACTAGAGATGAAAAACTGTTTTTT. The chain uses TRBV29-1 and TRBJ1-4, with D tentatively TRBD1 (5 bases). Deletions cut 4 bases from V and 6 bases from J, with 12 bases between. This CDR3 comprises 13 residues. Germline CDR1 reads SQVTM; CDR2 reads ANQGSEA. The full variable domain, rest sourced from reference TRBV29-1 and TRBJ1-4, is SAVISQKPSRDICQRGTSLTIQCQVDSQVTMMFWYRQQPGQSLTLIATANQGSEATYESGFVIDKFPISRPNLTFSTLTVSNMSPEDSSIYLCSVGQTRDEKLFFGSGTQLSVL.

This chain connects TRBV7-2 to TRBJ2-7; 10 bases map to TRBD2. The V gene's germline CDR1 is SGHTA and CDR2 FQGNSA. V shed 5 bases, J shed 6 bases, and the junction held 13 bases outside the gene matches. The length of the CDR3 is 16 residues. CDR3 sequence reads: CASSITGTSERSEQYF. CDR3 DNA sequence: TGTGCCAGCAGCATAACCGGGACTAGCGAACGGAGCGAGCAGTACTTC.

The genes are TRBV24-1 and TRBJ2-1, with TRBD2 identical over 7 bases. The CDR3 consists of 16 residues. The V gene end was trimmed by 1 base and the J gene end by 7 bases; junction bases not matched to a gene: 9. Looked up from germline, CDR1 is KGHDR and CDR2 is SFDVKD. For the CDR3, the DNA is TGTGCCACCAGTGATTTCACGGCGGGAGCAGGTAATGAGCAGTTCTTC. Amino acid sequence: CATSDFTAGAGNEQFF.